This TCR beta chain was retrieved from a study of naive and memory T cell subsets. General observations from the study: Naive repertoires, especially CD8, held a few larger clonotypes, possibly memory cells re-expressing CD45RA.

The antigens for these receptors are not known. Two oligonucleotides, mixed equimolar, formed the beta constant-region primer covering TRBC1 and TRBC2. Ligated cDNA was amplified by four rounds of PCR with nested alpha and beta constant-region primers and SP2. Each CDR3 protein is one row after TCRdb ran MiXCR on the UMI-ligation and nested PCR reads. The data show approximately 100,000 distinct CDR3 sequences, roughly 14% seen once. Sequencing was performed on naive CD8+ T cells from blood. All receptors come from a human donor in good health.

This clonotype was seen a few times. The chain has TRBV2 and TRBJ2-1, with a possible D match to TRBD2 (5 bases). Trimming left V 1 base short and J 5 bases short, with 6 bases between. Looked up from germline, CDR1 is SNHLY and CDR2 is FYNNEI. The CDR3 extends over 13 amino acids. The CDR3 bases are TGTGCCAGCAGTGAAGAGGGAGACAATGAGCAGTTCTTC. Residues: CASSEEGDNEQFF.